The 13 T cell receptor beta chains listed next were all sequenced from one sample in a study of regulatory T cells in long-lasting Graves disease. Time point defined: newly diagnosed GD, antithyroid drugs for less than 3 months. With RNA extracted from PBMCs as input, the TCR library was made. Researchers made TCR beta libraries by using iRepertoire HTBI primers and running Arm-PCR on CDR3 regions. TCRdb itself ran the multiplex PCR reads through MiXCR, one entry per CDR3 protein. The sample yields 440,000 or so distinct CDR3 sequences, about a sixth seen once. These data are also associated with another study on T cells in Graves' hyperthyroidism and ophthalmopathy.

Sequences were derived from peripheral blood mononuclear cells (PBMCs), sampled at new diagnosis, from a patient treated with antithyroid drugs. These receptors came from a woman in her thirties with Graves disease.

This clonotype was detected ten times or more. The chain is built from TRBV27 and TRBJ2-5; 9 bases map to TRBD2. The germline gives CDR1 MNHEY, CDR2 SMNVEV (reference sequence). J gave up 4 bases and V 5 bases, and 11 bases lay outside the gene matches. The CDR3 has 16 amino acids. The CDR3 loop is CASSLSPGTSRETQYF. The CDR3 nucleotides are TGTGCCAGCAGTCTCTCTCCCGGGACTAGCCGAGAGACCCAGTACTTC.

This clonotype was observed many times. This rearrangement joins TRBV12-3 or TRBV12-4 to TRBJ2-7; 9 bases are shared with TRBD2. Losses at the gene ends were 3 bases for V and 5 bases for J; bases not matched to a gene: 5. The CDR3 loop spans 14 amino acids. CDR3 residues: CASSFAGGPHEQYF. The CDR3 DNA follows: TGTGCCAGCAGTTTTGCGGGAGGGCCGCACGAGCAGTACTTC.

In regard to this clonotype: A much more abundant neighbour one base away suggests this may be a read error. The V and J genes are TRBV11-2 and TRBJ2-5, with 7 bases matching TRBD1. Trimming took 3 bases from V and 0 from J; bases not matched to a gene: 4. The CDR3 is 15 residues long. The germline V gene has CDR1 SGHAT and CDR2 FQNNGV. In DNA form, the CDR3 reads TGTGCCAGCAGCTTTGGGGACAGCTACCAAGAGACCCAGTACTTC. Translated, it gives CASSFGDSYQETQYF.

In its sample, this clonotype was seen a few times. For the CDR3, the DNA is TGTGCCAGCAGCGTAACGTCGCGGGAGGTCCCCTACAATGAGCAGTTCTTC. Translated: CASSVTSREVPYNEQFF. The chain combines TRBV9 with TRBJ2-1, with 8 bases aligning to TRBD2. V gave up 1 base and J gave up 2 bases; unmatched junction bases: 8. Germline loops: CDR1 SGDLS, CDR2 YYNGEE. This CDR3 contains 17 residues.

This clonotype occurred a few times. V usage is TRBV6-2 or TRBV6-3 and J usage is TRBJ1-2; D gene unclear. V lost 0 bases and J lost 2, with 7 bases in between. Germline V gives CDR1 MNHEY, CDR2 SVGEGT. CDR3 length: 14 residues. CDR3 nucleotides: TGTGCCAGCAGTTACTCGGTCACAAACTATGGCTACACCTTC. Translating gives CASSYSVTNYGYTF.

There are many counts of this clonotype. The rearrangement links TRBV30 to TRBJ1-6, with 8 bases lining up with TRBD1. CDR1 is GTSNPN, CDR2 SVGIG, per germline (reference sequence). Trimming at V came to 4 bases and at J to 9 bases, leaving 5 bases not matched to a gene. The CDR3 runs 13 residues. CDR3 in amino acids: CAWIGQGASPLHF. The CDR3 DNA sequence: TGTGCCTGGATCGGACAGGGTGCTTCACCCCTCCACTTT.

In the case of this clonotype: This may be a read error: a much more frequent sequence differs by one nucleotide. The chain employs TRBV28 and TRBJ1-2; TRBD1 agrees at 9 bases. There are 14 residues in the CDR3. The V gene end was trimmed by 6 bases and the J gene end by 0 bases; junction bases not matched to a gene: 2. Germline V lookup: CDR1 MDHEN, CDR2 SYDVKM. Here the CDR3 DNA reads TGTGCCAGCAGGGGACAGGGACCTAACTATGGCTACACCTTC. This codes for CASRGQGPNYGYTF.

This clonotype was seen many times. The rearrangement joins TRBV20-1 to TRBJ2-7; D call uncertain. Germline V gene data show CDR1 as DFQATT and CDR2 as SNEGSKA (reference sequence). Trimming cost V 3 bases and J 3 bases, with 9 bases left between them. This CDR3 spans 12 amino acids. CDR3 nucleotides: TGCAGTGCTAGTCCCCAAGACTACGAGCAGTACTTC. Its translation is CSASPQDYEQYF.

This clonotype was found many times. This chain joins TRBV11-2 and TRBJ2-7, with D perhaps matching TRBD2 (5 bases). Deletions cut 6 bases from V and 6 bases from J, with 15 bases between. Germline V gene data show CDR1 as SGHAT and CDR2 as FQNNGV. The CDR3 is 13 residues long. The CDR3 loop is CASSKLNAGEQYF. CDR3 nucleotides: TGTGCCAGCAGTAAACTTAACGCGGGCGAGCAGTACTTC.

The CDR3 loop is CASSSGLAGYNEQYF. The CDR3 coding sequence is TGTGCCAGCAGTTCGGGACTAGCGGGGTACAATGAGCAGTACTTC. V gene TRBV12-3 or TRBV12-4 combines with J gene TRBJ2-7; TRBD2 matches 13 bases. V lost 4 bases and J lost 7; bases outside the gene matches: 7. The CDR3 has 15 amino acids.

This clonotype was picked up many times. This CDR3 is CASSQLGDVYEQYF. CDR3 coding DNA: TGTGCCAGCAGTCAATTAGGGGACGTCTACGAGCAGTACTTC. The chain carries TRBV6-1 and TRBJ2-7, with D perhaps TRBD1 or TRBD2 (5 bases each). CDR3 size: 14 residues. V gave up 5 bases and J gave up 3 bases, with 14 bases separating them. The germline gives CDR1 MNHNS, CDR2 SASEGT.

This clonotype was seen ten or more times. V is TRBV2 and J is TRBJ1-1; D is possibly TRBD1 (5 bases). The V end was cut by 4 bases, the J end by 1 base, with 7 bases between. Looked up from germline, CDR1 is SNHLY and CDR2 is FYNNEI. CDR3 length: 13 amino acids. Written as DNA, the CDR3 is TGTGCCAGCAGTGTTGGGGCGAACACTGAAGCTTTCTTT. Its protein product is CASSVGANTEAFF.

DNA for the CDR3: TGTGCCAGCAGCTCGGGGTTAGCTAACTATGGCTACACCTTC. Residues: CASSSGLANYGYTF. The chain recombines TRBV28 with TRBJ1-2, with D uncertain. Germline V lookup: CDR1 MDHEN, CDR2 SYDVKM. Trimming left V 6 bases short and J 0 bases short, with 11 bases between. There are 14 residues in the CDR3.